Each of the 23 T cell receptor beta chains below was sequenced from the same sample in a study of blood T cell repertoires in COVID-19. This table comes from immunoSEQ multiplex PCR, and its TCRdb copy is limited to in-frame clones, with some not included. The sample records about 230,000 clones, about 91% being singletons. Sequencing was done on a sample of PBMCs or T cells enriched from blood (not recorded which). The source of these receptors is a woman between 35 and 50 years old with acute COVID-19.

The chain has TRBV30 and TRBJ2-3; 9 positions agree with TRBD2. The CDR3 is 13 amino acids. J gave up 1 base and V 6 bases, and 2 bases lay outside the gene matches. Germline assignment: CDR1 GTSNPN and CDR2 SVGIG (reference sequence). Written as DNA, the CDR3 is TGTGCCTGTAGACTAGCGGGCACAGATACGCAGTATTTT. This encodes CACRLAGTDTQYF.

DNA of the CDR3: TGTGCCAGCAGTGCTAGCGATTGGGAGACCCAGTACTTC. Translating it yields CASSASDWETQYF. The J gene is TRBJ2-5, the V gene TRBV12-3 or TRBV12-4, with a tentative D call TRBD2 (6 bases). V was trimmed by 5 bases and J by 5 bases, leaving 12 bases between them. This CDR3 region has 13 residues.

V is TRBV11-2 and J is TRBJ2-7, with 8 bases matching TRBD1. The CDR3 is 13 amino acids. Germline V gene data show CDR1 as SGHAT and CDR2 as FQNNGV. The J segment lost 6 bases and the V segment lost 4 bases, leaving 5 bases of the junction unmatched. CDR3 amino acids: CASSYGQGGEQYF. The CDR3 coding sequence is TGTGCCAGCAGCTACGGACAGGGCGGCGAGCAGTACTTC.

This sequence joins TRBV11-3 and TRBJ2-1, with a possible D match to TRBD1 (6 bases). Germline loops: CDR1 SGHNT, CDR2 YENEEA. CDR3 length: 14 residues. Trimming removed 7 bases at V and 4 bases at J, with 14 bases between. The chain's CDR3 is CASMIGGIYNEQFF. The CDR3 DNA reads as TGTGCCAGCATGATAGGGGGAATATACAATGAGCAGTTCTTC.

J is TRBJ2-1 and V is TRBV2; D unresolved. The CDR3 extends over 14 amino acids. In germline, CDR1 is SNHLY, CDR2 FYNNEI. V lost 6 bases and J lost 0, with 9 bases in between. The CDR3 nucleotides read TGTGCCAGCAGCAGAGGTTACTCCTACAATGAGCAGTTCTTC. Translating it yields CASSRGYSYNEQFF.

The chain couples TRBV2 to TRBJ2-1, with TRBD2 matching 10 bases. The CDR3 spans 18 residues. CDR1 is SNHLY, CDR2 FYNNEI, per germline. The V gene end was trimmed by 7 bases and the J gene end by 4 bases; junction bases not matched to a gene: 16. Here the CDR3 DNA reads TGTGCCAGCACCGAAGGGCTGCGGAGACTAGCGGGTTACAATGAGCAGTTCTTC. Protein product: CASTEGLRRLAGYNEQFF.

The chain joins TRBV3-1 (or the pseudogene TRBV3-2) to TRBJ1-6; 7 positions agree with TRBD1. Germline lookup yields CDR1 LGHDT and CDR2 YNNKEL (reference sequence). CDR3 length: 16 amino acids. The trim removed 4 bases at V and 8 bases at J, leaving 11 bases unmatched. CDR3 bases: TGTGCCAGCAGCCGTGGCCAACAGGGGTGGGATTCACCCCTCCACTTT. Residues: CASSRGQQGWDSPLHF.

This sequence joins TRBV9 and TRBJ2-3; 9 positions agree with TRBD2. V was pared by 2 bases and J by 6 bases, with 7 bases of the junction left unmatched. Germline V gene lookup returns CDR1 SGDLS and CDR2 YYNGEE. The CDR3 has 15 amino acids. CDR3 sequence reads: CASSVLAGIADTQYF. As DNA, the CDR3 is TGTGCCAGCAGCGTCCTAGCGGGAATCGCCGATACGCAGTATTTT. Supplemented by reference TRBV9 and TRBJ2-3, the full variable domain reads DSGVTQTPKHLITATGQRVTLRCSPRSGDLSVYWYQQSLDQGLQFLIQYYNGEERAKGNILERFSAQQFPDLHSELNLSSLELGDSALYFCASSVLAGIADTQYFGPGTRLTVL.

This sequence joins TRBV7-9 and TRBJ1-1; TRBD1 agrees at 7 bases. CDR1 SEHNR and CDR2 FQNEAQ come from the germline V gene (reference sequence). The CDR3 extends over 13 amino acids. V lost 11 bases and J lost 0; bases outside the gene matches: 6. The CDR3 DNA sequence: TGTGCCTTAAACAGGGGACTGAACACTGAAGCTTTCTTT. It yields the protein CALNRGLNTEAFF.

A remark on this clone: At one of its ends the junction is not consistent with the germline gene, which may arise from a read error. V usage is TRBV7-7 and J usage is TRBJ2-2, with 16 bases matching TRBD2. The V gene's germline CDR1 is SSHAT and CDR2 FNYEAQ (reference sequence). The CDR3 runs to 16 residues. The CDR3 nucleotides are TGTGCTAGCAGCATGGGACTAGCGGGAGGGACCGGGGAGCTGTTTTTT. This translates into CASSMGLAGGTGELFF.

The CDR3, as DNA: TGTGCCACCAGCAGAGATGGGGCTTCTGGGGCCAACGTCCTGACTTTC. It is translated as CATSRDGASGANVLTF. The genes are TRBV15 and TRBJ2-6; tentatively, D is TRBD1 (5 bases). The CDR3 contains 16 residues. CDR1 is LNHNV and CDR2 is YYDKDF in the germline V gene (reference sequence). V was trimmed by 0 bases and J by 1 base, leaving 7 bases between them.

The chain recombines TRBV7-2 with TRBJ1-5, with a tentative D call TRBD1 (5 bases). CDR1 and CDR2 from the germline V gene are SGHTA and FQGNSA. V lost 7 bases and J lost 4, with 17 bases in between. CDR3 length: 15 residues. DNA of the CDR3: TGTGCCAGCAAACCAGGGTTTGGCCTAAATCAGCCCCAGCATTTT. Its protein product is CASKPGFGLNQPQHF. Drawing the rest from reference TRBV7-2 and TRBJ1-5, the complete variable domain is GAGVSQSPSNKVTEKGKDVELRCDPISGHTALYWYRQSLGQGLEFLIYFQGNSAPDKSGLPSDRFSAERTGGSVSTLTIQRTQQEDSAVYLCASKPGFGLNQPQHFGDGTRLSIL.

The chain carries TRBV12-3 or TRBV12-4 and TRBJ1-2; no clear D. The CDR3 covers 13 residues. With 6 bases removed from V and 0 bases from J, the gap between germline ends came to 8 bases. The CDR3 region is CASSHTANYGYTF. The CDR3 DNA sequence: TGTGCCAGCAGCCATACAGCTAACTATGGCTACACCTTC.

The chain employs TRBV28 and TRBJ1-1; perhaps TRBD1 as D (6 bases). The CDR3 has 13 amino acids. V was shortened by 8 bases and J by 3 bases, with 13 bases between the two germline ends. Germline V CDR1 and CDR2: MDHEN, SYDVKM. The CDR3, as DNA: TGTGCCAGCGGGCGGGGGGCGGACACTGAAGCTTTCTTT. It encodes CASGRGADTEAFF.

The chain uses TRBV7-2 and TRBJ2-5, with TRBD1 matching over 7 bases. The CDR3 is 14 amino acids. Germline V gene data show CDR1 as SGHTA and CDR2 as FQGNSA. The ends lost 5 bases at V and 4 bases at J; junction bases unmatched: 7. The CDR3 here is CASSQDRDGETQYF. In nucleotides, the CDR3 is TGTGCCAGCAGCCAAGACAGGGACGGAGAGACCCAGTACTTC. Filled out from reference TRBV7-2 and TRBJ2-5, the complete variable domain reads GAGVSQSPSNKVTEKGKDVELRCDPISGHTALYWYRQSLGQGLEFLIYFQGNSAPDKSGLPSDRFSAERTGGSVSTLTIQRTQQEDSAVYLCASSQDRDGETQYFGPGTRLLVL.

The V gene is TRBV30, the J gene TRBJ1-6; 10 bases align to TRBD1. The CDR3 covers 16 residues. Germline V CDR1 and CDR2: GTSNPN, SVGIG (reference sequence). The V segment lost 1 base and the J segment 5 bases; nucleotides outside the gene matches: 5. This CDR3 is CAWSGGQGLHNSPLHF. DNA for the CDR3: TGTGCCTGGAGTGGGGGACAGGGGCTCCATAATTCACCCCTCCACTTT.

This clone was found once. The rearrangement joins TRBV4-2 to TRBJ2-3; D is unresolved. Germline V CDR1 and CDR2: LGHNA, YNFKEQ. CDR3 length equals 12 residues. The V gene lost 5 bases and the J gene lost 2 bases, with 5 bases spanning the gap. CDR3 loop: CASSDNTDTQYF. The DNA for the CDR3 is TGTGCCAGCAGCGACAACACAGATACGCAGTATTTT.

The rearrangement uses TRBV5-1 and TRBJ2-3; 8 nucleotides match TRBD1. The V and J ends lost 0 bases and 1 base, in that order; junction bases with no gene match: 1. The CDR3 runs 15 residues. Germline CDR1 SGHRS, CDR2 YFSETQ. The CDR3 loop reads CASSLEDRGTDTQYF. CDR3 DNA sequence: TGCGCCAGCAGCTTGGAGGACAGGGGCACAGATACGCAGTATTTT.

The V call is TRBV7-9, the J call TRBJ2-1; 8 nucleotides line up with TRBD2. J was trimmed by 7 bases and V by 1 base; bases with no gene match: 18. This CDR3 is 19 amino acids long. Germline CDR1 and CDR2: SEHNR and FQNEAQ (reference sequence). The CDR3 protein is CASSLVSGGLQGRRNEQFF. Here the CDR3 DNA reads TGTGCCAGCAGCTTAGTAAGCGGGGGCCTACAGGGCCGTCGAAATGAGCAGTTCTTC. The whole variable domain, remainder taken from reference TRBV7-9 and TRBJ2-1, is DTGVSQNPRHKITKRGQNVTFRCDPISEHNRLYWYRQTLGQGPEFLTYFQNEAQLEKSRLLSDRFSAERPKGSFSTLEIQRTEQGDSAMYLCASSLVSGGLQGRRNEQFFGPGTRLTVL.

The chain employs TRBV25-1 and TRBJ1-1, with 7 bases identical to TRBD1. V was clipped by 4 bases and J by 1 base; unmatched bases: 9. The CDR3 consists of 16 residues. Germline V gives CDR1 MGHDK, CDR2 SYGVNS. This CDR3 reads CASSALPGQKNTEAFF. CDR3 sequence (DNA): TGTGCCAGCAGTGCCCTGCCGGGACAGAAGAACACTGAAGCTTTCTTT.

This chain links TRBV5-4 with TRBJ2-1; 7 bases match TRBD2. The CDR3 runs to 15 residues. Losses at the gene ends were 4 bases for V and 6 bases for J; bases not matched to a gene: 10. Germline V gives CDR1 SGHNT, CDR2 YYREEE (reference sequence). Here the CDR3 DNA reads TGTGCCAGCAGCCTCCGGGACTGGGAGGGCAATGAGCAGTTCTTC. This sequence encodes CASSLRDWEGNEQFF.

This clone was picked up one time. The chain recombines TRBV5-1 with TRBJ2-7; no clear D gene. V lost 0 bases, J lost 0 bases, and 10 bases lay in between. The CDR3 is 15 residues long. The germline V gene has CDR1 SGHRS and CDR2 YFSETQ. CDR3 DNA: TGCGCCAGCAGCTTGGTCCTTTCGAGCTCCTACGAGCAGTACTTC. Translation: CASSLVLSSSYEQYF.

Of note for this clone: Other DNA sequences from this sample encode an identical CDR3 as well. The V call is TRBV30, the J call TRBJ1-5; perhaps TRBD1 as D (5 bases). Germline values: CDR1 GTSNPN, CDR2 SVGIG (reference sequence). The V and J ends lost 2 bases and 0 bases respectively, with 8 bases between them. The CDR3 runs to 14 residues. This CDR3 reads CAWSPTGSNQPQHF. Written as DNA, the CDR3 is TGTGCCTGGAGTCCTACAGGTAGCAATCAGCCCCAGCATTTT.